This T cell receptor (beta chain) was sequenced for a study of blood T cell repertoires in COVID-19 (dated by TCRdb to 2018 to 2021). Notes on the research overall: Samples from collaborators originated in the United States, Italy and Spain and spanned both the acute and convalescent phases of COVID-19. The prospective study material was composed of cDNA or gDNA derived from T cells, B-cell-depleted T cells, or PBMCs. Where available, HLA class I and class II types were obtained from metadata supplied by the sample provider rather than from assay-based typing. Deeply sampled blood TCRbeta repertoires from subjects exposed to, actively infected with, or recovered from COVID-19 were included in the dataset. Samples came from the ongoing ImmuneRACE study (first 160 participants) plus 1,254 subjects from 6 global collaborators. Sample metadata almost always included a de-identified subject ID, COVID-19 status, age in years and sex. A freely available public database, intended as a resource for researchers studying the immune response to SARS-CoV-2, is where the repertoires were released. The study at large found these results: The quantity of clinical and demographic metadata differed by source and by participant and was supplied without curation.

Trimming costs V 7 bases and J 1 base, and their ends lie 10 bases apart. The CDR3 spans 13 residues, from the cysteine through the phenylalanine. The DNA shown is the 39-base CDR3, in frame from base 1. According to the germline V gene, CDR1 reads KGHSH and CDR2 reads LQKENI. On this clone: It has no known antigen specificity. There are no base qualities to consult, and no much larger clone falls within one base.

In Seattle, one collaborating source enrolled patients while the infection was active and tracked those patients longitudinally over the course of disease. Each collaborating institution followed its own protocols to collect whole blood in K2EDTA tubes. Collaborator samples were shipped for TCRbeta analysis as frozen whole blood, isolated PBMCs, or DNA extracted from either sample type. TCRbeta CDR3 regions were amplified from genomic DNA by means of the immunoSEQ Assay, a bias-controlled multiplex PCR. For the original study's pipeline: The number of nucleated cells in each sample was estimated from the amplification of reference gene primers within the assay. To quantify the absolute abundance of each unique TCRbeta CDR3 rearrangement, sequence reads were collapsed and filtered. For each sample, productive Simpson clonality was calculated by taking the square root of Simpson's diversity index across productive rearrangements. Drawn from immuneACCESS, this table holds only the in-frame rearrangements with V and J called that TCRdb kept. Clones are partly lost; checked studies trace under half to an unresolved V gene and leave the rest unexplained. V and J calls and clone size follow that table, whereas D and trimming were derived from the DNA. Counted in this sample were some 240,000 clones; 75% to 85% of them appeared once. The ten biggest clones cover 7.5% of the sample.

What was sequenced was peripheral blood. This sequence uses TRBV18 and TRBJ2-5; TRBD1 is a weak D gene call, 6 bases matching. This receptor was obtained from an elderly woman with COVID-19, enrolled during active disease. The CDR3 sequence is CASLQGFQETQYF. The nucleotide sequence reads as follows: TGTGCCAGCTTACAGGGATTCCAAGAGACCCAGTACTTC.